Presented here are 7 T cell receptor beta chains from one specimen sequenced in a study of CD8 T cells in Susac syndrome. RNA amounts of 0.5 to 1 ug underwent reverse transcription with random hexamers. Each CDR3 protein is one row after TCRdb ran MiXCR on the immunoSEQ multiplex PCR reads. The table lists approximately 220,000 distinct CDR3 sequences, roughly 90% of them singletons. The sequencing input was CD8+ T cells from PBMCs. The origin of the receptors is a human donor with multiple sclerosis.

The table lists this clonotype with a count of one. The chain combines TRBV7-9 with TRBJ1-1; D is unresolved. The CDR3 sequence is 13 residues long. Per germline, CDR1 SEHNR and CDR2 FQNEAQ (reference sequence). Trimming took 1 base from V and 4 from J, leaving 7 bases between them. The CDR3 here is CASSLGYSTEAFF. The DNA of the CDR3 is TGTGCCAGCAGCTTAGGGTACAGCACTGAAGCTTTCTTT.

The chain has TRBV5-1 and TRBJ2-1; D is possibly TRBD2 (6 bases). Germline CDR1 SGHRS, CDR2 YFSETQ. CDR3 length equals 15 residues. V lost 1 base, J lost 1 base, and 9 bases lay in between. The CDR3 nucleotides are TGCGCCAGCAGCTTGACTAGCAATTCCTACAATGAGCAGTTCTTC. It codes for CASSLTSNSYNEQFF.

This chain connects TRBV6-5 to TRBJ1-2; 7 bases match TRBD1. V dropped 0 bases and J dropped 6; count of bases not matched to a gene: 1. The germline V gene has CDR1 MNHEY and CDR2 SVGAGI. This CDR3 comprises 13 residues. The CDR3 DNA reads as TGTGCCAGCAGTTACTCTGACAGGGATGGCTACACCTTC. It yields the protein CASSYSDRDGYTF.

This clonotype appeared once. The chain has TRBV7-3 and TRBJ2-3, with D hard to call. CDR3 size: 15 residues. The germline CDR1 and CDR2 sequences are SGHTA and FQGTGA. V lost 6 bases and J 2 bases, leaving 15 bases between the germline ends. In DNA, the CDR3 is TGTGCCAGCAGTTTAGGAGTCGCGGTCACAGATACGCAGTATTTT. Its protein product is CASSLGVAVTDTQYF. Full variable domain (outside the CDR3, taken from reference TRBV7-3 and TRBJ2-3): GAGVSQTPSNKVTEKGKYVELRCDPISGHTALYWYRQSLGQGPEFLIYFQGTGAADDSGLPNDRFFAVRPEGSVSTLKIQRTERGDSAVYLCASSLGVAVTDTQYFGPGTRLTVL.

This clonotype was seen once. The chain couples TRBV5-4 to TRBJ2-1, with D possibly TRBD2 on 5 matching bases. The CDR3 runs to 15 residues. Germline CDR1 reads SGHNT; CDR2 reads YYREEE (reference sequence). The V gene lost 4 bases and the J gene lost 6 bases, with 17 bases spanning the gap. The CDR3 region is CASSLRRFVFNEQFF. CDR3 DNA sequence: TGTGCCAGCAGCCTTAGGAGGTTTGTTTTCAATGAGCAGTTCTTC.

The rearrangement joins TRBV3-1 to TRBJ2-1, with TRBD1 identical over 8 bases. Germline V gives CDR1 LGHDT, CDR2 YNNKEL (reference sequence). CDR3 size: 15 residues. Trimming removed 3 bases from V and 6 bases from J; junction bases left unmatched: 7. CDR3 nucleotide sequence: TGTGCCAGCAGCCAGGAGGACAGGGTTGGCAATGAGCAGTTCTTC. Translating gives CASSQEDRVGNEQFF.

This chain connects TRBV5-1 to TRBJ2-3; the D is unclear. V was shortened by 3 bases and J by 0 bases, with 17 bases between the two germline ends. This CDR3 has 17 amino acids. Germline CDR1 and CDR2: SGHRS and YFSETQ. CDR3 residues: CASSSPSSQRSTDTQYF. For the CDR3, the DNA is TGCGCCAGCAGCTCGCCAAGCAGCCAACGGAGCACAGATACGCAGTATTTT.